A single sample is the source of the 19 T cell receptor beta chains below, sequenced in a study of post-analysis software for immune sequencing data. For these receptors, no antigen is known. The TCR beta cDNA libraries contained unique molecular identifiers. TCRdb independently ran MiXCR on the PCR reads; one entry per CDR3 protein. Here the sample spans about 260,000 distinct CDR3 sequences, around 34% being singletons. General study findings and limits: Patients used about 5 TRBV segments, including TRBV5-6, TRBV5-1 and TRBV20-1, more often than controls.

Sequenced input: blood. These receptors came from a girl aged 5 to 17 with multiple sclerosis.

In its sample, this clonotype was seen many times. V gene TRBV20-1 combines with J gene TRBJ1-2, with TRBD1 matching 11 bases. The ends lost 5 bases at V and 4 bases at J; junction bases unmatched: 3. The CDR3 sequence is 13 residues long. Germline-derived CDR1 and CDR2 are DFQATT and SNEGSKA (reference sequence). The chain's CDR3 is CSALGQGGYGYTF. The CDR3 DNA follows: TGCAGTGCTTTGGGACAGGGGGGCTATGGCTACACCTTC.

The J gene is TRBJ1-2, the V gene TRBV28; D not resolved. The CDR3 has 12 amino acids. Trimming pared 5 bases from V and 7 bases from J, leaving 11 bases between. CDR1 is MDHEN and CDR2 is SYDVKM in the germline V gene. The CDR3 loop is CASSPGRAGYTF. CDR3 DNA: TGTGCCAGCAGTCCCGGGAGGGCTGGCTACACCTTC.

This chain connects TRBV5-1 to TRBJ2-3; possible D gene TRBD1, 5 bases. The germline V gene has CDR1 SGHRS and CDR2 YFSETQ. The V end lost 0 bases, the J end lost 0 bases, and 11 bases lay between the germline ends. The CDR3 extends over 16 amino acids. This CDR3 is CASSLADSPSTDTQYF. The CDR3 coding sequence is TGCGCCAGCAGCTTGGCCGACAGCCCTAGCACAGATACGCAGTATTTT. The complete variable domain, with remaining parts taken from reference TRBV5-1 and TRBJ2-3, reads KAGVTQTPRYLIKTRGQQVTLSCSPISGHRSVSWYQQTPGQGLQFLFEYFSETQRNKGNFPGRFSGRQFSNSRSEMNVSTLELGDSALYLCASSLADSPSTDTQYFGPGTRLTVL.

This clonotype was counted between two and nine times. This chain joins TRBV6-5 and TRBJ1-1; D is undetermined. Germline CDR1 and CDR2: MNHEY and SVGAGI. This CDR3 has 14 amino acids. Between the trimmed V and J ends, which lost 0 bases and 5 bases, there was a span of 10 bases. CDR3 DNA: TGTGCCAGCAGTTACTCGACGGGAAGGACTGAAGCTTTCTTT. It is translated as CASSYSTGRTEAFF.

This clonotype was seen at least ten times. The CDR3 nucleotides are TGCGCCAGCAGCTTGACACAGGGGGCGCAGGGCTATGGCTACACCTTC. Translation gives CASSLTQGAQGYGYTF. V gene TRBV5-1 combines with J gene TRBJ1-2; TRBD1 aligns across 9 bases. Germline V gives CDR1 SGHRS, CDR2 YFSETQ. V shed 1 base, J shed 4 bases, and the junction held 8 bases outside the gene matches. The CDR3 sequence is 16 residues long.

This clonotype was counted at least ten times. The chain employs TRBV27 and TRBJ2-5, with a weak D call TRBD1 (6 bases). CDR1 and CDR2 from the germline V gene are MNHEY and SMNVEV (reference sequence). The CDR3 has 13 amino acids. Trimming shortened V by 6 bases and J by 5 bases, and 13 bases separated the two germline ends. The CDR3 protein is CASRKTGRETQYF. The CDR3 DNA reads TGTGCCAGCAGGAAAACAGGGCGGGAGACCCAGTACTTC.

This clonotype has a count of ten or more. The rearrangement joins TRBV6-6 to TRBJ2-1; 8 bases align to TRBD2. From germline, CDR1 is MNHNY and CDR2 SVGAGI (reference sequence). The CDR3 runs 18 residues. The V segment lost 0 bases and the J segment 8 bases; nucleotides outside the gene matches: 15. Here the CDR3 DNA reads TGTGCCAGCAGTTACTCAGCCGCGGCGGGAGGATATAGGGATGAGCAGTTCTTC. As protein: CASSYSAAAGGYRDEQFF.

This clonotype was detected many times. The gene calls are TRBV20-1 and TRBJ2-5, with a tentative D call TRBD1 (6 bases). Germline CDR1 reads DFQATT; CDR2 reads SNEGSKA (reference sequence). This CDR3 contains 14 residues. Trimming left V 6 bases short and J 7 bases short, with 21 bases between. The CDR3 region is CSATRDTGRGTQYF. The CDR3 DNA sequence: TGCAGTGCCACGAGGGACACCGGAAGGGGGACCCAGTACTTC.

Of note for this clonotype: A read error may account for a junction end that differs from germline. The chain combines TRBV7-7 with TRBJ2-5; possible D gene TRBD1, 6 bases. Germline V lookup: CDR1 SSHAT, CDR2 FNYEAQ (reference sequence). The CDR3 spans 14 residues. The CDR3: CASSPRGAVETQYF. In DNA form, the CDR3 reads TGTGCTAGCAGCCCCAGGGGCGCCGTCGAGACCCAGTACTTC.

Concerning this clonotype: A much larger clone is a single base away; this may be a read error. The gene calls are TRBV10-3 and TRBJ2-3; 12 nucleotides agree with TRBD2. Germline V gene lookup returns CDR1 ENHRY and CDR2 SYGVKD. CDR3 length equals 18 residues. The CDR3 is CAVSEGPSGRARTDTQYF. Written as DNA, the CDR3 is TGTGCCGTCAGTGAGGGGCCTAGCGGGAGGGCCAGGACAGATACGCAGTATTTT.

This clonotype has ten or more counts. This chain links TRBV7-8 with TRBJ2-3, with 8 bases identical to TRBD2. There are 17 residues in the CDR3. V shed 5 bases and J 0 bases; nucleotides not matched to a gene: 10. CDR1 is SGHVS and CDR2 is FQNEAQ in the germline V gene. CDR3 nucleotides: TGTGCCAGCAGCCAAACCGCTAGCGGGTCTAGCACAGATACGCAGTATTTT. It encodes CASSQTASGSSTDTQYF.

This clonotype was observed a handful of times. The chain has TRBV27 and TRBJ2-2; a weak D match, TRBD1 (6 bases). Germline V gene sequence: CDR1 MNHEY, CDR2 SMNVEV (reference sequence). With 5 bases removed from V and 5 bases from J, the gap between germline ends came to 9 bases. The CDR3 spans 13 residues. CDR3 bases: TGTGCCAGCAGTCGAACAGGGACCGGGGAGCTGTTTTTT. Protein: CASSRTGTGELFF.

CDR3: CSARAGQKETQYF. The CDR3 coding sequence is TGCAGTGCTAGAGCTGGACAGAAAGAGACCCAGTACTTC. The chain is built from TRBV20-1 and TRBJ2-5, with a possible D match to TRBD1 (6 bases). The V and J ends lost 1 base and 3 bases respectively, with 9 bases between them. CDR1 DFQATT and CDR2 SNEGSKA come from the germline V gene (reference sequence). This CDR3 comprises 13 residues.

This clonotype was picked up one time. The chain's CDR3 is CASSLYRTGYEQYF. The DNA for the CDR3 is TGTGCCAGCAGTTTATACCGGACAGGGTACGAGCAGTACTTC. The J gene is TRBJ2-4, the V gene TRBV28, with TRBD1 identical over 8 bases. Near its end, the DNA agrees better with TRBJ2-7, so the J call may be wrong. Looked up from germline, CDR1 is MDHEN and CDR2 is SYDVKM. The CDR3 consists of 14 residues.

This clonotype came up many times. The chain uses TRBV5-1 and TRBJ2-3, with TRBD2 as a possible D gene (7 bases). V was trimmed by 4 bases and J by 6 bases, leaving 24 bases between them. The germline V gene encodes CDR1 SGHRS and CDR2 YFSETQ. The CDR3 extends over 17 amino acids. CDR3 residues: CASSHPVGAGASDTQYF. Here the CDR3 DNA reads TGCGCCAGCAGCCATCCTGTGGGGGCGGGGGCGTCGGATACGCAGTATTTT.

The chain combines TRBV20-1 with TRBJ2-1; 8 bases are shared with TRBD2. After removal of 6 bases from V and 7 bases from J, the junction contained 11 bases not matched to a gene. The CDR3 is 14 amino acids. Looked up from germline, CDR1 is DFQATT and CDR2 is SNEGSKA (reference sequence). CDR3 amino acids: CSAFEAGGSNEQFF. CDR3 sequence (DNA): TGCAGTGCCTTTGAGGCGGGAGGAAGTAATGAGCAGTTCTTC.

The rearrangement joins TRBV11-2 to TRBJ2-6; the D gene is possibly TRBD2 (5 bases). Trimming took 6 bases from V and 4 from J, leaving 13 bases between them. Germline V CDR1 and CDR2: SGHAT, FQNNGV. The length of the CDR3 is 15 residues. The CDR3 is CASRADRSGANVLTF. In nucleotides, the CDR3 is TGTGCCAGCAGAGCGGACCGTTCCGGGGCCAACGTCCTGACTTTC.

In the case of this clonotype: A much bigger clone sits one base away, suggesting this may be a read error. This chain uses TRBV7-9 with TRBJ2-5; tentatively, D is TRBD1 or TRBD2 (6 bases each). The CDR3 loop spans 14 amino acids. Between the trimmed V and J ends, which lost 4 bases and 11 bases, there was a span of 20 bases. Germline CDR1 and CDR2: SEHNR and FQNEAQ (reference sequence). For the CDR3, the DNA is TGTGCCAGCAGCTCGCAATGGGGGGCGGATGAGCAGTACTTC. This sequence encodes CASSSQWGADEQYF.

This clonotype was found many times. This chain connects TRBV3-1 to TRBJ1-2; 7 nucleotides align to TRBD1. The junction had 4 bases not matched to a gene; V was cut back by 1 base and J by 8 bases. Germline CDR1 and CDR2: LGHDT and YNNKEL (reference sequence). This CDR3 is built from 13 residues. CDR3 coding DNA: TGTGCCAGCAGCCAAGTGAGGGGGCAGGGCTACACCTTC. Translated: CASSQVRGQGYTF.